This T cell receptor (beta chain) was obtained from a study of cytomegalovirus exposure and HLA in healthy donors. Study details: Around 83% of around 390 genotyped donors fell in the Caucasian-associated ancestry cluster. Study-wide results and caveats: A few of the chains that were CMV-associated were confirmed in vitro to be specific for CMV antigens.

Nominal health characterized the donors when sampled, though unrecorded immune exposures were likely. V lost 2 bases, J lost 2 bases, and 13 bases lay in between. Per the germline V gene, CDR1 is MNHEY and CDR2 is SMNVEV (reference sequence). The CDR3 runs 16 residues. Both 60 Vbeta primers and 13 Jbeta primers went into the PCR. Sequenced by immunoSEQ multiplex PCR; TCRdb stores in-frame clones only, minus some. The table includes approximately 140,000 clones, approximately 80% detected once. The count of this clone is one. Its matching antigen is unknown. This TCR was recovered from a male donor in good health and CMV-seronegative. The chain is built from TRBV27 and TRBJ2-1, with D maybe TRBD2 (5 bases). Sequencing used PBMCs. Written as DNA, the CDR3 is TGTGCCAGCAGTTTACGACGGGGTTCGCCCTACAATGAGCAGTTCTTC. Its translation is CASSLRRGSPYNEQFF.